This T cell receptor beta chain appears in the sequencing data of a study of neurological immune-mediated disorders. TCRdb called the 5' RACE reads again in MiXCR, with one record for every CDR3 protein. This sample yields roughly 16,000 distinct CDR3 sequences, of which roughly 14% are seen a single time; approximately 15% belongs to the top ten. This clonotype was detected many times. Sequences were obtained from PBMCs. The clonotype originates from a man in his sixties with HTLV-1-associated myelopathy (HAM/TSP).

In nucleotides, the CDR3 is TGTGCCAGGGACAGGGGGATAGGGACAGCGAAGAGGGAGCTGTTTTTT. It encodes CARDRGIGTAKRELFF. The chain employs TRBV14 and TRBJ2-2; TRBD1 matches 10 bases. From germline, CDR1 is SGHDN and CDR2 FVKESK. V was pared by 9 bases and J by 9 bases, with 16 bases of the junction left unmatched. The CDR3 extends over 16 amino acids.